One sample yielded the 6 T cell receptor beta chains listed below, sequenced in a study of blood T cell repertoires in COVID-19 (dated by TCRdb to the early 2020s). Library preparation used the immunoSEQ multiplex PCR assay. TCRdb took this table from immuneACCESS and kept in-frame rearrangements with V and J called. Such tables lack part of the clones; where checked against another copy, unresolved V genes explain under half of the gap, and the rest is unexplained. This sample lists roughly 130,000 clones; roughly 80% were detected once. 1.9% of the sample is taken by the ten largest. Sequencing was done on a sample of peripheral blood. The receptors derive from a man in his 70s with acute or convalescent COVID-19.

The chain carries TRBV25-1 and TRBJ1-6; TRBD1 aligns across 10 bases. Germline CDR1 reads MGHDK; CDR2 reads SYGVNS. V dropped 8 bases and J dropped 7; count of bases not matched to a gene: 8. The CDR3 runs 15 residues. Here the CDR3 DNA reads TGTGCCAGCCAAATGACAGGGGGCGGGAATTCACCCCTCCACTTT. It specifies CASQMTGGGNSPLHF.

The CDR3 protein is CASSHYRDRSSIGYTF. CDR3 nucleotide sequence: TGTGCCAGCAGTCACTACCGGGACAGGTCGTCGATTGGCTACACCTTC. The V call is TRBV6-5, the J call TRBJ1-2; TRBD1 aligns across 8 bases. From germline, CDR1 is MNHEY and CDR2 SVGAGI. The CDR3 is 16 residues long. Trimming at V came to 5 bases and at J to 7 bases, leaving 15 bases not matched to a gene.

The chain employs TRBV3-1 (or the pseudogene TRBV3-2) and TRBJ1-2; D uncertain. The CDR3 loop spans 14 amino acids. The V end lost 1 base, the J end lost 0 bases, and 6 bases lay between the germline ends. Germline V gene sequence: CDR1 LGHDT, CDR2 YNNKEL (reference sequence). In DNA form, the CDR3 reads TGTGCCAGCAGCCAAGGGACTTCTAACTATGGCTACACCTTC. It is translated as CASSQGTSNYGYTF.

The rearrangement links TRBV6-5 to TRBJ2-1, with TRBD2 matching 9 bases. Trimming took 6 bases from V and 9 from J; bases not matched to a gene: 9. Germline lookup yields CDR1 MNHEY and CDR2 SVGAGI. The CDR3 runs to 14 residues. As DNA, the CDR3 is TGTGCCAGCAGGGCGGGACTAGCTCTCAGTGAGCAGTTCTTC. It codes for CASRAGLALSEQFF.

V and J are TRBV7-3 and TRBJ1-1; D unclear. This CDR3 is built from 13 residues. CDR1 is SGHTA and CDR2 is FQGTGA in the germline V gene. Trimming pared 5 bases from V and 6 bases from J, leaving 13 bases between. The CDR3: CASSLMGEAEAFF. The DNA of the CDR3 is TGTGCCAGCAGCCTAATGGGAGAGGCTGAAGCTTTCTTT.

This chain uses TRBV5-1 with TRBJ2-1; TRBD2 aligns across 8 bases. The V gene end was trimmed by 4 bases and the J gene end by 5 bases; junction bases not matched to a gene: 8. The CDR3 has 15 amino acids. Germline-derived CDR1 and CDR2 are SGHRS and YFSETQ. The DNA of the CDR3 is TGCGCCAGCAGCCTACTTCGGGGGGGTAACAATGAGCAGTTCTTC. Protein: CASSLLRGGNNEQFF. Drawing the rest from reference TRBV5-1 and TRBJ2-1, the complete variable domain is KAGVTQTPRYLIKTRGQQVTLSCSPISGHRSVSWYQQTPGQGLQFLFEYFSETQRNKGNFPGRFSGRQFSNSRSEMNVSTLELGDSALYLCASSLLRGGNNEQFFGPGTRLTVL.